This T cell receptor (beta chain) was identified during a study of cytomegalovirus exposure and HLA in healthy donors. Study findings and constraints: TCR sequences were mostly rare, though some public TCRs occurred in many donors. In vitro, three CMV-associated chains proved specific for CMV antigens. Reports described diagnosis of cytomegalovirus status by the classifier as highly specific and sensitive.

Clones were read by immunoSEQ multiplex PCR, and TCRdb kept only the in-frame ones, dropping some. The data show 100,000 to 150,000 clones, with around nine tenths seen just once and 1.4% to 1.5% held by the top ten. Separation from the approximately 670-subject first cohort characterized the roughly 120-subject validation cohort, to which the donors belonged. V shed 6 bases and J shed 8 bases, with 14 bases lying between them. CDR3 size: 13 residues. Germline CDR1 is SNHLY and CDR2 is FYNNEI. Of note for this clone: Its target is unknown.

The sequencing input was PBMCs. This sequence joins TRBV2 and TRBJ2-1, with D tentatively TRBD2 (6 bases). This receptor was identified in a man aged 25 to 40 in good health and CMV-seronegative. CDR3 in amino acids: CASRGDFLDEQFF. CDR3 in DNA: TGTGCCAGCAGAGGGGACTTTCTCGATGAGCAGTTCTTC. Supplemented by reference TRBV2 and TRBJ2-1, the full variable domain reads EPEVTQTPSHQVTQMGQEVILRCVPISNHLYFYWYRQILGQKVEFLVSFYNNEISEKSEIFDDQFSVERPDGSNFTLKIRSTKLEDSAMYFCASRGDFLDEQFFGPGTRLTVL.